These 2 T cell receptor beta chains originate from one sample sequenced in a study of T cells after posttransplantation cyclophosphamide. The protocol was immunoSEQ multiplex PCR, while the TCRdb copy is restricted to in-frame clones and leaves out a portion. The repertoire has 20,000 to 25,000 clones, almost 75% of them found once; the top ten carry about 0.7%. Sequencing used memory CD4+ T cells sorted from PBMCs. These receptors all come from a woman in her sixties in good health, CMV-negative, and a related stem cell transplant donor.

The V call is TRBV6-5, the J call TRBJ1-2; D is unresolved. From germline, CDR1 is MNHEY and CDR2 SVGAGI. The CDR3 runs to 14 residues. V lost 0 bases and J lost 4, with 9 bases in between. CDR3 DNA: TGTGCCAGCAGTTACTCGAGCCAGGCCTATGGCTACACCTTC. As protein: CASSYSSQAYGYTF.

This chain uses TRBV28 with TRBJ2-7; D might be TRBD1 (5 bases). Germline CDR1 and CDR2: MDHEN and SYDVKM. The CDR3 consists of 15 residues. Trimming shortened V by 1 base and J by 0 bases, and 10 bases separated the two germline ends. CDR3 loop: CASSLLGQSSYEQYF. DNA of the CDR3: TGTGCCAGCAGTTTATTGGGGCAGAGCTCCTACGAGCAGTACTTC.